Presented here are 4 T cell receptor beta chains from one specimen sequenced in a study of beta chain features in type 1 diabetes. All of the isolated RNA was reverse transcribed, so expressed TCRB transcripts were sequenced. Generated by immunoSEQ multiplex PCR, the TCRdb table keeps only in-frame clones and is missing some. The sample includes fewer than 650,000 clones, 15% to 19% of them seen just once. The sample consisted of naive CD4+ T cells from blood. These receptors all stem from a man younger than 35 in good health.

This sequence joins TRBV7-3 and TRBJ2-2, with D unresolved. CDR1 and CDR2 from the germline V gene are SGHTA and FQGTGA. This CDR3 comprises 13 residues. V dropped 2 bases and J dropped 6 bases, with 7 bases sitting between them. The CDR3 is CASSLGVAGELFF. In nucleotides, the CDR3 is TGTGCCAGCAGCTTAGGGGTCGCCGGGGAGCTGTTTTTT.

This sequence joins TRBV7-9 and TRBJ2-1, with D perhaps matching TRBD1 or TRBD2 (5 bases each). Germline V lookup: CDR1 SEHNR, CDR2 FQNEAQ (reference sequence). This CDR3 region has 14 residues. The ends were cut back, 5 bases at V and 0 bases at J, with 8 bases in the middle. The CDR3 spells CASSPGSSYNEQFF. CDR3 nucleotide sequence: TGTGCCAGCAGCCCAGGGAGCTCCTACAATGAGCAGTTCTTC.

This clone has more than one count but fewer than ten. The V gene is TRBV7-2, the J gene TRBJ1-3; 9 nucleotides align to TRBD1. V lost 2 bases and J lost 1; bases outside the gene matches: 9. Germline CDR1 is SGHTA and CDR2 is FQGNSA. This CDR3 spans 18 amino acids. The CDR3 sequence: CASSLISRDRASGNTIYF. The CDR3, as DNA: TGTGCCAGCAGCTTAATCTCCCGGGACAGGGCTTCTGGAAACACCATATATTTT. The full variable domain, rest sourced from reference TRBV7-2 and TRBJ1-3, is GAGVSQSPSNKVTEKGKDVELRCDPISGHTALYWYRQSLGQGLEFLIYFQGNSAPDKSGLPSDRFSAERTGGSVSTLTIQRTQQEDSAVYLCASSLISRDRASGNTIYFGEGSWLTVV.

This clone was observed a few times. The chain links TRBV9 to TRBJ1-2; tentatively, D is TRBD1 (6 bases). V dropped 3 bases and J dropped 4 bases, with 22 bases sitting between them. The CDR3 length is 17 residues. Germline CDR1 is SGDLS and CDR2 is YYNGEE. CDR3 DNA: TGTGCCAGCAGCGCGTCCTACAGGGATTGGGGGGCCTATGGCTACACCTTC. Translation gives CASSASYRDWGAYGYTF.